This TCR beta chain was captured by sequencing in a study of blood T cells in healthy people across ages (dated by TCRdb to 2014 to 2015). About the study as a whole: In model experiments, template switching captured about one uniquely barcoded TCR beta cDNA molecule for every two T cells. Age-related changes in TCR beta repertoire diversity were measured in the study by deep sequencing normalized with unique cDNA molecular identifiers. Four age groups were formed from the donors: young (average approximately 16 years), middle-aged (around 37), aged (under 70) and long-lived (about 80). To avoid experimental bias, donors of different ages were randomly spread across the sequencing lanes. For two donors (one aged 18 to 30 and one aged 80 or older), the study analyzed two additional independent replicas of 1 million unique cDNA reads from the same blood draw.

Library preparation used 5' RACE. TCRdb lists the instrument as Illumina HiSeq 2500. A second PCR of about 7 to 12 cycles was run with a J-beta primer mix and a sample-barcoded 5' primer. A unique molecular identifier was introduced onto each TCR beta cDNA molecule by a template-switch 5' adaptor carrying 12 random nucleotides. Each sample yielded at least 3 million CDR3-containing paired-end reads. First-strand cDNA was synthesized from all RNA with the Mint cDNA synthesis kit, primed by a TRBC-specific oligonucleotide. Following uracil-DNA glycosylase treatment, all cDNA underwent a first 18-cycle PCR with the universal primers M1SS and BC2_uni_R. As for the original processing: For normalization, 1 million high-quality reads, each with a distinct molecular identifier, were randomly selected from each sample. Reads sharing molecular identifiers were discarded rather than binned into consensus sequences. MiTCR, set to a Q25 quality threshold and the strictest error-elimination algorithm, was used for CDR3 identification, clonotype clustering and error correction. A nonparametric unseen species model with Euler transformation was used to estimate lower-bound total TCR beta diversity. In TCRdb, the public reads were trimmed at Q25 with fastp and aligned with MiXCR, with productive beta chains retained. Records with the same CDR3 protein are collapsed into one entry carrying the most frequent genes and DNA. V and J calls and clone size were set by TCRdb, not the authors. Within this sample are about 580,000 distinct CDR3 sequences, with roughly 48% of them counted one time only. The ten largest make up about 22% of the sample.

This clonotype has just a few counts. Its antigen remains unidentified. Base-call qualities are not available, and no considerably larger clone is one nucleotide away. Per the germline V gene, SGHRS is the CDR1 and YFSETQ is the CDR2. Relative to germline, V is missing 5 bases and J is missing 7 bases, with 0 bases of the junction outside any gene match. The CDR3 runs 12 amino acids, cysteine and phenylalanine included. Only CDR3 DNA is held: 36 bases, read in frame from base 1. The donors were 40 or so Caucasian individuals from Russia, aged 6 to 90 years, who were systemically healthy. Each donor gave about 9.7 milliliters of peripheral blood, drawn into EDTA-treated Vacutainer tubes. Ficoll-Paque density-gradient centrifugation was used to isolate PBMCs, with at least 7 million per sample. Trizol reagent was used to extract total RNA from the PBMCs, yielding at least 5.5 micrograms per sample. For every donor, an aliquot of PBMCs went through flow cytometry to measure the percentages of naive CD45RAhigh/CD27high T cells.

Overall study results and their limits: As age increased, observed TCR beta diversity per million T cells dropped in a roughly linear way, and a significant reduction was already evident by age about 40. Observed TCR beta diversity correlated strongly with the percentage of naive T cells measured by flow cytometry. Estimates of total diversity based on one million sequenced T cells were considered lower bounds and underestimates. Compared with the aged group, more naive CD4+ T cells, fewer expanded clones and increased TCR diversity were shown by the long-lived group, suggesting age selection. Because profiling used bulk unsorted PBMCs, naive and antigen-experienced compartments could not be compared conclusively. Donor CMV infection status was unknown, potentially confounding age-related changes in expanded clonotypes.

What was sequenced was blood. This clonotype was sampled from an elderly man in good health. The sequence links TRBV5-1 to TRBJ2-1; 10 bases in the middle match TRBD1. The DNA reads TGCGCCAGCAGGGGACAGGGGAATGAGCAGTTCTTC. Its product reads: CASRGQGNEQFF.